The 2 T cell receptor beta chains given below trace back to one sample, sequenced in a study of cytomegalovirus exposure and HLA in healthy donors. The PCR contained 60 Vbeta and 13 Jbeta primers. Using immunoSEQ multiplex PCR, the repertoire was profiled, and TCRdb retains in-frame clones only, with some absent. The sample shows about 170,000 clones, approximately 79% of them seen only once. Material for sequencing was PBMCs. These receptors all stem from a woman between 45 and 60 years old in good health and CMV-seropositive.

The chain combines TRBV9 with TRBJ2-1; maybe TRBD2 (5 bases). Germline V gene sequence: CDR1 SGDLS, CDR2 YYNGEE. Between the trimmed V and J ends, which lost 0 bases and 8 bases, there was a span of 12 bases. The CDR3 consists of 14 residues. The CDR3 here is CASSVDPSWDEQFF. In DNA, the CDR3 is TGTGCCAGCAGCGTAGACCCTAGCTGGGATGAGCAGTTCTTC.

The chain uses TRBV29-1 and TRBJ2-5; 7 positions agree with TRBD1. V dropped 7 bases and J dropped 1; count of bases not matched to a gene: 6. CDR3 length: 13 amino acids. Germline loops: CDR1 SQVTM, CDR2 ANQGSEA. CDR3 loop: CSAAHRGQETQYF. CDR3 nucleotide sequence: TGCAGCGCCGCACACAGGGGCCAAGAGACCCAGTACTTC.